The sequence of this T cell receptor (beta chain) was determined in a study of CD8+ T cells in alopecia areata. Turning to the study itself: Tofacitinib administration to treated patients was oral, at 5 to 10 mg twice daily.

Study-wide points: Researchers reported that TCR sharing among patients proved less clear than in mice, possibly HLA-linked. Alopecia totalis/universalis scalp especially showed more expanded CD8+ clones than normal scalp.

The sequencing template was cDNA reverse transcribed from extracted RNA. TCRdb's table, derived via immunoSEQ multiplex PCR, lists solely in-frame clones and lacks some. Of fewer than 200,000 clones in the sample, less than 80% are singletons; the top ten hold 10% to 12%. As to this clone: What it binds is not known.

V was shortened by 6 bases and J by 4 bases, with 16 bases between the two germline ends. The CDR3 is made up of 15 amino acids. Germline CDR1 reads MNHEY; CDR2 reads SVGAGI. The chain employs TRBV6-5 and TRBJ2-1; D unclear. The sequence was obtained from a human donor with alopecia areata. Sequenced material: CD8+ T cells sorted from blood, taken at week 0. CDR3 DNA: TGTGCCAGCAGATCAGGCCTACCGGTTTACAATGAGCAGTTCTTC. Its translation is CASRSGLPVYNEQFF.